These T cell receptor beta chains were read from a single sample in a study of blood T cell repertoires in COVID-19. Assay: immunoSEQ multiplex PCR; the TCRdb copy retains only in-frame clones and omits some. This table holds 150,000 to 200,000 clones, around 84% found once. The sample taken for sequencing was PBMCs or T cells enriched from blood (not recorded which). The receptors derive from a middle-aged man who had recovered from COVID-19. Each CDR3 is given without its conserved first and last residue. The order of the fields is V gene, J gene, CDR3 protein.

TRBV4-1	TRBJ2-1	ASSPTGAGGPVVYEQF
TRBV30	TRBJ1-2	AWRDRGQNYGYT
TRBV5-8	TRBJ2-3	ASSLGQSTDTQY
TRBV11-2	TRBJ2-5	ASSLAGLEETQY
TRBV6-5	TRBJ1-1	ASSYAAGRKDTEAF
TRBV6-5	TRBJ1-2	ASIWDRGHNYGYT
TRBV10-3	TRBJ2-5	AIRSDRETQY
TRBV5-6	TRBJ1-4	ASSSWDRAAEKLF
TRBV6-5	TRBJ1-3	ASSRTDGNTIY
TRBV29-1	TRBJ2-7	SVPGGEYEQY
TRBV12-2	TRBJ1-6	ASPMNFGGQVAPLH
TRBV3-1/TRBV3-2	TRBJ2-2	ASSLRDRTGTTGELF
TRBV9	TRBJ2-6	ASSTNPGVGGANVLT
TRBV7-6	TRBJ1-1	ASSSRFSSAEAF
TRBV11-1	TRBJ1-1	ASSYSGDRVNTEAF
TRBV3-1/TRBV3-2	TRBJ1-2	ASSQQTGEGYT
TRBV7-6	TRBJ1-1	ASSPTLQGGVAF
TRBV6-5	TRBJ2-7	ASEQGSYEQY